These T cell receptor beta chains were read from a single sample in a study of blood T cell repertoires in COVID-19. Produced via immunoSEQ multiplex PCR; TCRdb's table is partial and in-frame only. The data hold some 290,000 clones, with under 90% observed a single time. The sample comprised peripheral blood. Receptors were obtained from a woman in her twenties or thirties with COVID-19, enrolled during active disease. CDR3s include the opening cysteine and the closing phenylalanine or tryptophan. The order of the fields is CDR3 DNA, CDR3 protein, CDR3 length, V gene, D gene, clone size, J gene. D genes are given only for firm matches. Clone size is not always given. Where it is, it says once, few, many or a class for expanded clones.

DNA: TGTGCCAGCAGCGATGTGGTTTCAGGGTTTAATTCACCCCTCCACTTT
CDR3: CASSDVVSGFNSPLHF
length: 16
V: TRBV5-6
D: NA
size: NA
J: TRBJ1-6

DNA: TGTGCCAGCAGTTTAGCGGGACAGGGGGGCATCGTCGGCGGCTACACCTTC
CDR3: CASSLAGQGGIVGGYTF
length: 17
V: TRBV27
D: TRBD1
size: NA
J: TRBJ1-2

DNA: TGTGCCAGCAGCCAAGAGGATAGGTCGGGCAATGAGCAGTTCTTC
CDR3: CASSQEDRSGNEQFF
length: 15
V: TRBV3-1/TRBV3-2
D: NA
size: NA
J: TRBJ2-1

DNA: TGTGCCAGCAGCCCCCGGGGTCGCGGGGGCGCACCAGTGAGGACTGGAAACACCATATATTTT
CDR3: CASSPRGRGGAPVRTGNTIYF
length: 21
V: TRBV21-1
D: NA
size: NA
J: TRBJ1-3

DNA: TGCGCCAGCAGCCCGCCGACAGGGACCAACTATGGCTACACCTTC
CDR3: CASSPPTGTNYGYTF
length: 15
V: TRBV5-1
D: TRBD1
size: NA
J: TRBJ1-2

DNA: TGTGCCAGCAGGATGGCCTTGGGCGGGACGTACCAAGAGACCCAGTACTTC
CDR3: CASRMALGGTYQETQYF
length: 17
V: TRBV2
D: NA
size: NA
J: TRBJ2-5

DNA: TGTGCCAGCAGCAGGGACAGGGGGCCATCACCCCTCCACTTT
CDR3: CASSRDRGPSPLHF
length: 14
V: TRBV11-1
D: TRBD1
size: NA
J: TRBJ1-6

DNA: TGTGCCTGGAGTGCTCACCTACAGGGGGCGGAGGGCGAGCAGTACTTC
CDR3: CAWSAHLQGAEGEQYF
length: 16
V: TRBV30
D: TRBD1
size: NA
J: TRBJ2-7

DNA: TGTGCCAGCAGTCGGAGTCGAGGTACTAATGAGCAGTTCTTC
CDR3: CASSRSRGTNEQFF
length: 14
V: TRBV6-5
D: NA
size: once
J: TRBJ2-1

DNA: TGTGCCAGCAGTGGTAGACAGGGGGAAAACAATCAGCCCCAGCATTTT
CDR3: CASSGRQGENNQPQHF
length: 16
V: TRBV6-6
D: TRBD1
size: NA
J: TRBJ1-5

DNA: TGCAGCCTGGAGGAGGACTATGGCTACACCTTC
CDR3: CSLEEDYGYTF
length: 11
V: TRBV29-1
D: NA
size: NA
J: TRBJ1-2

DNA: TGTGCCAGCAGCGGGACTAGCGGGGGCCCTTCCTACGAGCAGTACTTC
CDR3: CASSGTSGGPSYEQYF
length: 16
V: TRBV9
D: TRBD2
size: NA
J: TRBJ2-7

DNA: TGTGCCAGTAGCCCAGGGGGTACTGGAGAGACCCAGTACTTC
CDR3: CASSPGGTGETQYF
length: 14
V: TRBV19
D: TRBD1
size: few
J: TRBJ2-5

DNA: TGTGCCAGCAGCTTGGTAGGGGGCGACTATGGCTACACCTTC
CDR3: CASSLVGGDYGYTF
length: 14
V: TRBV5-6
D: TRBD1
size: NA
J: TRBJ1-2

DNA: TGTGCCAGCAGCTTACTAGCGGGATTAGTCAATGAGCAGTTCTTC
CDR3: CASSLLAGLVNEQFF
length: 15
V: TRBV5-4
D: TRBD2
size: NA
J: TRBJ2-1

DNA: TGTGCCAGCAGCAAAGAGGGGGACAGGGCGATCAATCAGCCCCAGCATTTT
CDR3: CASSKEGDRAINQPQHF
length: 17
V: TRBV21-1
D: NA
size: NA
J: TRBJ1-5

DNA: TGTGCCAGCAGTCAAACTAGCGGGAGGGAGGACGAGCAGTACTTC
CDR3: CASSQTSGREDEQYF
length: 15
V: TRBV28
D: TRBD2
size: NA
J: TRBJ2-7

DNA: TGCGCCAGCACAATGGGGACAGGGGGAATCGCGGTCACTGAAGCTTTCTTT
CDR3: CASTMGTGGIAVTEAFF
length: 17
V: TRBV5-1
D: TRBD1
size: NA
J: TRBJ1-1

DNA: TGTGCCTTCACCCCCCGGGACCGCGGGGCTGGGTACGAGCAGTACTTC
CDR3: CAFTPRDRGAGYEQYF
length: 16
V: TRBV30
D: NA
size: NA
J: TRBJ2-7

DNA: TGTGCCAGCAGCTCCCAGCTAGCGGGAGGCAATGAGCAGTTCTTC
CDR3: CASSSQLAGGNEQFF
length: 15
V: TRBV7-9
D: TRBD2
size: NA
J: TRBJ2-1